These 5 T cell receptor beta chains were all obtained from the same sample, sequenced in a study of neurological immune-mediated disorders. TCRdb re-called the 5' RACE reads with MiXCR, one entry per CDR3 protein. The table records tens of thousands of distinct CDR3 sequences, approximately 3.5% of them present only once. The material sequenced was PBMCs. All receptors derive from a man aged 40-49 years with multiple sclerosis.

This clonotype appeared many times. V and J are TRBV28 and TRBJ1-5; D might be TRBD1 (5 bases). V was pared by 5 bases and J by 2 bases, with 13 bases between. The CDR3 covers 15 residues. Per germline, CDR1 MDHEN and CDR2 SYDVKM. CDR3 DNA: TGTGCCAGCAGTCGACAGACAATAGGCAATCAGCCCCAGCATTTT. Amino acids: CASSRQTIGNQPQHF.

This clonotype was seen many times. The rearrangement links TRBV5-1 to TRBJ2-1; D tentatively fits TRBD1 or TRBD2 (5 bases each). The germline V gene encodes CDR1 SGHRS and CDR2 YFSETQ. Trimming shortened V by 0 bases and J by 8 bases, and 18 bases separated the two germline ends. The CDR3 extends over 16 amino acids. CDR3 sequence: CASSLGGPSKGDEQFF. The CDR3 coding sequence is TGCGCCAGCAGCTTGGGGGGACCTAGCAAGGGCGATGAGCAGTTCTTC.

Ten or more counts support this clonotype. The chain joins TRBV6-5 to TRBJ2-7; tentative D call: TRBD2 (5 bases). Germline CDR1 reads MNHEY; CDR2 reads SVGAGI. CDR3 length: 13 residues. V lost 8 bases and J lost 6, with 17 bases in between. CDR3 sequence reads: CASRSSYAGEQYF. CDR3 coding DNA: TGTGCCAGCCGATCGTCTTATGCGGGCGAGCAGTACTTC.

This chain joins TRBV7-2 and TRBJ2-7; 7 bases fit TRBD1. The germline V gene encodes CDR1 SGHTA and CDR2 FQGNSA. This CDR3 contains 13 residues. J was trimmed by 5 bases and V by 5 bases; bases with no gene match: 6. The CDR3 DNA sequence: TGTGCCAGCAGCCAGGACAGGTTCAACGAGCAGTACTTC. Its protein is CASSQDRFNEQYF.

This clonotype was seen at least ten times. The V gene is TRBV29-1, the J gene TRBJ2-1; 10 bases align to TRBD1. Germline assignment: CDR1 SQVTM and CDR2 ANQGSEA. This CDR3 is built from 16 residues. V lost 1 base, J lost 4 bases, and 7 bases stayed unmatched. The chain's CDR3 is CSVEGAWGQGYNEQFF. CDR3 DNA: TGCAGCGTTGAAGGAGCTTGGGGACAGGGGTACAATGAGCAGTTCTTC.